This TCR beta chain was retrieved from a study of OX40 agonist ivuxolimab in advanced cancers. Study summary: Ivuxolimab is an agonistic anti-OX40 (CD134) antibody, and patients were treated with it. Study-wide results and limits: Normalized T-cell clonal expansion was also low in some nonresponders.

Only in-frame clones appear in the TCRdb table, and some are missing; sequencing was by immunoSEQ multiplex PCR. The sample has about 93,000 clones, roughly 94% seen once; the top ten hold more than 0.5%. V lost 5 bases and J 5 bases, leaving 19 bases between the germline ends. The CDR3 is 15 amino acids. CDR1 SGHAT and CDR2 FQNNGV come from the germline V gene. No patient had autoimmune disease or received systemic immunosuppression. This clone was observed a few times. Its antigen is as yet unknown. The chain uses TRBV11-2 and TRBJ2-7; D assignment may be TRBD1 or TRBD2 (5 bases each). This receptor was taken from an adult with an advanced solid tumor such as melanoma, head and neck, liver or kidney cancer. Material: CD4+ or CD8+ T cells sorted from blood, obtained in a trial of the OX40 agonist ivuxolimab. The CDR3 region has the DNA TGTGCCAGCAGCCCCATTTGGGGGTTTACAGACGAGCAGTACTTC. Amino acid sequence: CASSPIWGFTDEQYF.